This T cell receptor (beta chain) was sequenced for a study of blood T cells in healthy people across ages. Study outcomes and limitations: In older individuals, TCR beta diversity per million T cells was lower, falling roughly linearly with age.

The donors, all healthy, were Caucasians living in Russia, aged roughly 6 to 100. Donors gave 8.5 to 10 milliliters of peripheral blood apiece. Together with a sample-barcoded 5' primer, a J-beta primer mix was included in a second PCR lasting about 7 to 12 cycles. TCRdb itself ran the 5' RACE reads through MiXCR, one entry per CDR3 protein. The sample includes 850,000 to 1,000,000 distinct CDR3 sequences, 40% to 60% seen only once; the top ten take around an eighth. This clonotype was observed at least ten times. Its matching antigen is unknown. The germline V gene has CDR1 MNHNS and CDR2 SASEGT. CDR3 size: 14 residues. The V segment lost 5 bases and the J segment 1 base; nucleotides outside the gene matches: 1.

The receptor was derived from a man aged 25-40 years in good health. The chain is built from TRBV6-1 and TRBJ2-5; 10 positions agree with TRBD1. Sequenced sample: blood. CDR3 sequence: CASSRQGAQETQYF. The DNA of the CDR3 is TGTGCCAGCAGTAGACAGGGGGCCCAAGAGACCCAGTACTTC.